These T cell receptor beta chains were read from a single sample in a study of CD8 T cells in ankylosing spondylitis. TCRdb analysed the 5' RACE reads with MiXCR anew, one entry per CDR3 protein. This sample carries more than 600,000 distinct CDR3 sequences, around a fifth of them seen once, and the ten largest clones take 15% to 20%. Source material: blood, either unsorted or a sorted T cell fraction (not recorded which). Source of these receptors: a male donor with ankylosing spondylitis. Each CDR3 is given with its conserved first and last residue. D genes are given only for firm matches. Clone size is stated in some rows and not others, as once, few, many or a class when expanded.

v_call: TRBV2
clone_size: few
d_call: .
j_call: TRBJ1-1
cdr3_nt: TGTGCCAGCAGTCCCCTGAGCGACATTAGGAGCACTGAAGCTTTCTTT
cdr3_aa: CASSPLSDIRSTEAFF

v_call: TRBV15
clone_size: .
d_call: .
j_call: TRBJ2-5
cdr3_nt: TGTGCCACCAGCAGAGAAGACTACGGGACCCAGTACTTC
cdr3_aa: CATSREDYGTQYF

v_call: TRBV11-2
clone_size: few
d_call: TRBD1
j_call: TRBJ2-1
cdr3_nt: TGTGCCAGCAGCACCCCCGGGACAGGGACGACATCCTACAATGAGCAGTTCTTC
cdr3_aa: CASSTPGTGTTSYNEQFF

v_call: TRBV20-1
clone_size: .
d_call: TRBD1
j_call: TRBJ1-2
cdr3_nt: TGCAGTGCTATGACAGGGGGCGCTAAGGATGGCTACACCTTC
cdr3_aa: CSAMTGGAKDGYTF

v_call: TRBV20-1
clone_size: few
d_call: .
j_call: TRBJ2-3
cdr3_nt: TGCAGTGCTGACCCGGGACCAAACACAGATACGCAGTATTTT
cdr3_aa: CSADPGPNTDTQYF

v_call: TRBV4-3
clone_size: .
d_call: .
j_call: TRBJ2-3
cdr3_nt: TGCGCCAGCAGCCAAGAATGGGGACCCAACACAGATACGCAGTATTTT
cdr3_aa: CASSQEWGPNTDTQYF

v_call: TRBV7-2
clone_size: few
d_call: TRBD2
j_call: TRBJ2-1
cdr3_nt: TGTGCCAGCAGCTTAGTGGAGCGGGGTCACTTTGAGCAGTTCTTC
cdr3_aa: CASSLVERGHFEQFF

v_call: TRBV3-1
clone_size: few
d_call: .
j_call: TRBJ2-2
cdr3_nt: TGTGCCAGCAGCCCTCGACTAGAACTCACCGGGGAGCTGTTTTTT
cdr3_aa: CASSPRLELTGELFF

v_call: TRBV20-1
clone_size: .
d_call: .
j_call: TRBJ1-1
cdr3_nt: TGCAGTGCTAGACGGGGTAACGTCGCTGAAGCTTTCTTT
cdr3_aa: CSARRGNVAEAFF

v_call: TRBV7-2
clone_size: few
d_call: .
j_call: TRBJ1-1
cdr3_nt: TGTGCCAGCAGCCCCGAGGGTCTGGGCACTGAAGCTTTCTTT
cdr3_aa: CASSPEGLGTEAFF

v_call: TRBV4-1
clone_size: few
d_call: .
j_call: TRBJ2-7
cdr3_nt: TGCGCCAGCAGCCAAGTGGGTTCCGAGCAGTACTTC
cdr3_aa: CASSQVGSEQYF

v_call: TRBV5-6
clone_size: .
d_call: .
j_call: TRBJ2-7
cdr3_nt: TGTGCCAGCAGCTTTGGCGGCCGTACCTCCTACGAGCAGTACTTC
cdr3_aa: CASSFGGRTSYEQYF

v_call: TRBV9
clone_size: .
d_call: TRBD2
j_call: TRBJ2-5
cdr3_nt: TGTGCCAGCAGCGTACGTCCTAGCGGGAGTTTGAAGACCCAGTACTTC
cdr3_aa: CASSVRPSGSLKTQYF

v_call: TRBV6-2/TRBV6-3
clone_size: few
d_call: .
j_call: TRBJ1-1
cdr3_nt: TGTGCCAGCAGATCCCAGGAGCAGGGTTGGGACACTGAAGCTTTCTTT
cdr3_aa: CASRSQEQGWDTEAFF

v_call: TRBV28
clone_size: .
d_call: TRBD2
j_call: TRBJ2-7
cdr3_nt: TGTGCCAGCAGTTTGATAGCGGGACCACCCTACGAGCAGTACTTC
cdr3_aa: CASSLIAGPPYEQYF

v_call: TRBV20-1
clone_size: few
d_call: .
j_call: TRBJ2-1
cdr3_nt: TGCAGTGTCTCCTTGGGCGGGGCTTACAATGAGCAGTTCTTC
cdr3_aa: CSVSLGGAYNEQFF

v_call: TRBV20-1
clone_size: few
d_call: .
j_call: TRBJ2-2
cdr3_nt: TGCAGTGCCCCCGGGGCTTCGACCGGGGAGCTGTTTTTT
cdr3_aa: CSAPGASTGELFF

v_call: TRBV30
clone_size: .
d_call: .
j_call: TRBJ1-2
cdr3_nt: TGTGCCTGGAGTAACTGGAAGGCTGCATCGGGCTACACCTTC
cdr3_aa: CAWSNWKAASGYTF